This T cell receptor (beta chain) was documented in a study of molecular identifiers for immune sequencing clone quantification. Study-level background: Five aliquots were made in replicates from the RNA of 20,000 or 100,000 naive CD8 cells, and four were sequenced.

With listed TCR primers and previously described methods, bulk TCR libraries were prepared. Via MiXCR, TCRdb re-called the PCR reads, giving one row per CDR3 protein. The table shows under 600,000 distinct CDR3 sequences, with roughly 26% occurring only once. Concerning this clonotype itself: What it binds is unknown.

Study-wide results and limits: Barcode sharing among identical TCR molecules could make large clones appear smaller. It was shown that clones above 20 RNA copies held over 98% of effector molecules, but under 1% in naive cells.

This TCR was sampled from a human donor in good health. Some libraries in this study had Jurkat cell RNA spiked in. The sequencing sample was made of naive CD8+ T cells from blood, with Jurkat cell RNA spiked in. The subset here: FACS-sorted CD8+CD4-CCR7+CD45RA+ naive T cells.

The CDR3 region is CASSQDGGMAYEQYF. The CDR3 nucleotides read TGCGCCAGCAGCCAAGATGGCGGGATGGCATACGAGCAGTACTTC. This chain links TRBV4-3 with TRBJ2-7, with D maybe TRBD2 (6 bases). The CDR3 loop spans 15 amino acids. Per germline, CDR1 LGHNA and CDR2 YSLEER. The V end lost 0 bases, the J end lost 4 bases, and 13 bases lay between the germline ends.